The rows below give T cell receptor beta chains drawn from one sample of a study of blood T cell repertoires in COVID-19. Libraries were prepared by immunoSEQ multiplex PCR; TCRdb keeps only in-frame clonotypes and omits some of them. The data contain 70,000 to 80,000 clones, 75% to 90% of them singletons. Sequencing used peripheral blood. The receptors come from a woman of 80 years or more with active or convalescent COVID-19. Both conserved end residues are part of each CDR3. Each record gives: clone size, V gene, J gene, D gene, CDR3 DNA, CDR3 protein. D genes are given only for firm matches. Part of the rows lack a size; the others show once, few, many or a class for expanded clones.

abundance: NA; v_gene: TRBV6-5; j_gene: TRBJ1-1; d_gene: NA; CDR3nt: TGTGCCAGCAGTTACTCTACATCCGGGGGAGGGGGAGCTTTCTTT; CDR3aa: CASSYSTSGGGGAFF
abundance: few; v_gene: TRBV7-2; j_gene: TRBJ2-7; d_gene: NA; CDR3nt: TGTGCCAGCAGCTTCTCGGTCAACTTCGCGTACGAGCAGTACTTC; CDR3aa: CASSFSVNFAYEQYF
abundance: NA; v_gene: TRBV10-1; j_gene: TRBJ2-7; d_gene: NA; CDR3nt: TGCGCCACAGACAGTTCTTCCTACGAGCAGTACTTC; CDR3aa: CATDSSSYEQYF
abundance: NA; v_gene: TRBV5-1; j_gene: TRBJ2-1; d_gene: NA; CDR3nt: TGCGCCAGCAGCACCCGGGGAGGGGGTGACAATGAGCAGTTCTTC; CDR3aa: CASSTRGGGDNEQFF
abundance: NA; v_gene: TRBV4-2; j_gene: TRBJ1-1; d_gene: TRBD1; CDR3nt: TGTGCCAGCAGCCAAATTGACAGGGGAAACACTGAAGCTTTCTTT; CDR3aa: CASSQIDRGNTEAFF
abundance: NA; v_gene: TRBV27; j_gene: TRBJ1-2; d_gene: TRBD1; CDR3nt: TGTGCCAGCAGTTCAATAACCGGGACAGGGTTCCCTACTAACTATGGCTACACCTTC; CDR3aa: CASSSITGTGFPTNYGYTF
abundance: NA; v_gene: TRBV5-1; j_gene: TRBJ1-3; d_gene: NA; CDR3nt: TGCGCCAGCAGCTTCGCAGGAATTGGAAACACCATATATTTT; CDR3aa: CASSFAGIGNTIYF
abundance: NA; v_gene: TRBV11-2; j_gene: TRBJ2-1; d_gene: TRBD2; CDR3nt: TGTGCCAGCCTCCTAGCGGGGGGGCCTTTCCATGAGCAGTTCTTC; CDR3aa: CASLLAGGPFHEQFF
abundance: NA; v_gene: TRBV19; j_gene: TRBJ1-1; d_gene: NA; CDR3nt: TGTGCCAGTACCGTGACACCAAACACTGAAGCTTTCTTT; CDR3aa: CASTVTPNTEAFF
abundance: NA; v_gene: TRBV5-5; j_gene: TRBJ2-1; d_gene: NA; CDR3nt: TGTGCCAGCAGCTTGGTTCACTACAATGAGCAGTTCTTC; CDR3aa: CASSLVHYNEQFF
abundance: NA; v_gene: TRBV9; j_gene: TRBJ1-5; d_gene: NA; CDR3nt: TGTGCCAGCAGCCCTACCCCGAGCCTATCTCAGCCCCAGCATTTT; CDR3aa: CASSPTPSLSQPQHF
abundance: NA; v_gene: TRBV5-1; j_gene: TRBJ2-3; d_gene: NA; CDR3nt: TGCGCCAGTCAGGGTGAGGCAGATACGCAGTATTTT; CDR3aa: CASQGEADTQYF
abundance: NA; v_gene: TRBV18; j_gene: TRBJ2-2; d_gene: NA; CDR3nt: TGTGCCAGCTCAGTCCAGGGTTTCGGCGGGGAGCTGTTTTTT; CDR3aa: CASSVQGFGGELFF
abundance: NA; v_gene: TRBV19; j_gene: TRBJ2-5; d_gene: TRBD1; CDR3nt: TGTGCCAGTAGTGAACAGGGGAGTGACGAGACCCAGTACTTC; CDR3aa: CASSEQGSDETQYF
abundance: NA; v_gene: TRBV12-1; j_gene: TRBJ2-4; d_gene: NA; CDR3nt: TGTGCCACGGGGAAAAACATTCAGTACTTC; CDR3aa: CATGKNIQYF
abundance: NA; v_gene: TRBV18; j_gene: TRBJ2-1; d_gene: NA; CDR3nt: TGTGCCAGCTCCCCCATCCTCCCAGGAGGTCAGCACAATGAGCAGTTCTTC; CDR3aa: CASSPILPGGQHNEQFF
abundance: NA; v_gene: TRBV9; j_gene: TRBJ2-1; d_gene: NA; CDR3nt: TGTGCCAGCAGCTTAAAAATCGATGAGCAGTTCTTC; CDR3aa: CASSLKIDEQFF
abundance: NA; v_gene: TRBV20-1; j_gene: TRBJ2-7; d_gene: NA; CDR3nt: TGCAGTGCTAGAGATACCTACGAGCAGTACTTC; CDR3aa: CSARDTYEQYF
abundance: NA; v_gene: TRBV7-2; j_gene: TRBJ2-3; d_gene: NA; CDR3nt: TGTGCCAGCAGCTTAATAGGGGCAACGGGTACGCAGTATTTT; CDR3aa: CASSLIGATGTQYF
abundance: NA; v_gene: TRBV30; j_gene: TRBJ1-6; d_gene: NA; CDR3nt: TGTGCCTGGAACAAACAACCCAGGGGAAGGGGGTCACCCCTCCACTTT; CDR3aa: CAWNKQPRGRGSPLHF
abundance: NA; v_gene: TRBV28; j_gene: TRBJ1-4; d_gene: NA; CDR3nt: TGTGCCAGCAGTTTCGAGGCGGACTTTAATGAAAAACTGTTTTTT; CDR3aa: CASSFEADFNEKLFF
abundance: NA; v_gene: TRBV5-1; j_gene: TRBJ2-7; d_gene: TRBD2; CDR3nt: TGCGCCAGCAGCTTCGCGGGGGGGCATTACGAGCAGTACTTC; CDR3aa: CASSFAGGHYEQYF
abundance: NA; v_gene: TRBV5-1; j_gene: TRBJ2-7; d_gene: TRBD1; CDR3nt: TGCGCCAGCAGCTTGGGACAGGGGGCGAACCCAGAATCCTACGAGCAGTACTTC; CDR3aa: CASSLGQGANPESYEQYF
abundance: NA; v_gene: TRBV19; j_gene: TRBJ1-2; d_gene: TRBD1; CDR3nt: TGTGCCAGCGCAGGGGGCGCTTTCCCGGCATATGGCTACACCTTC; CDR3aa: CASAGGAFPAYGYTF
abundance: NA; v_gene: TRBV20-1; j_gene: TRBJ1-1; d_gene: TRBD1; CDR3nt: TGCAGTGCTAGTTCCGGGACAGGGGGCGCGGCTTTCTTT; CDR3aa: CSASSGTGGAAFF
abundance: NA; v_gene: TRBV5-1; j_gene: TRBJ2-2; d_gene: NA; CDR3nt: TGCGCCAGCCTTCCCGGGGGGCAGACCGGGGAGCTGTTTTTT; CDR3aa: CASLPGGQTGELFF
abundance: few; v_gene: TRBV2; j_gene: TRBJ2-3; d_gene: NA; CDR3nt: TGTGCCAGCAGTGTGGCAACGGATACGCAGTATTTT; CDR3aa: CASSVATDTQYF
abundance: NA; v_gene: TRBV27; j_gene: TRBJ1-2; d_gene: TRBD1; CDR3nt: TGTGCCAGCAGACCCCAGGACAGGGGCGGGTTACGGGGCTACACCTTC; CDR3aa: CASRPQDRGGLRGYTF
abundance: NA; v_gene: TRBV2; j_gene: TRBJ1-1; d_gene: NA; CDR3nt: TGTGCCAGCAGGGGAGGGGAGAGGACTGAAGCTTTCTTT; CDR3aa: CASRGGERTEAFF
abundance: few; v_gene: TRBV19; j_gene: TRBJ1-1; d_gene: NA; CDR3nt: TGTGCCAGTAGTATCGCCGGGACAACCATGAACACTGAAGCTTTCTTT; CDR3aa: CASSIAGTTMNTEAFF
abundance: NA; v_gene: TRBV7-9; j_gene: TRBJ2-2; d_gene: TRBD1; CDR3nt: TGTGCCAGCAGCCCCGACAGGGGGCTCGGGGAGCTGTTTTTT; CDR3aa: CASSPDRGLGELFF
abundance: once; v_gene: TRBV30; j_gene: TRBJ2-7; d_gene: TRBD1; CDR3nt: TGTGCCTGGAGTGGAGGGGGCGAGGGGTACGAGCAGTACTTC; CDR3aa: CAWSGGGEGYEQYF
abundance: NA; v_gene: TRBV6-1; j_gene: TRBJ1-2; d_gene: NA; CDR3nt: TGTGCCAGCAGTGAAGAGGGGGTCTATGGCTACACCTTC; CDR3aa: CASSEEGVYGYTF
abundance: NA; v_gene: TRBV5-4; j_gene: TRBJ2-6; d_gene: NA; CDR3nt: TGTGCCAGCAGCCTATCACAGGAGCTTGGGGCCAACGTCCTGACTTTC; CDR3aa: CASSLSQELGANVLTF
abundance: NA; v_gene: TRBV21-1; j_gene: TRBJ1-5; d_gene: NA; CDR3nt: TGTGCCAGCAGCATGAAGGCTAGTAAGCCCCAGCATTTT; CDR3aa: CASSMKASKPQHF
abundance: few; v_gene: TRBV6-2/TRBV6-3; j_gene: TRBJ2-7; d_gene: TRBD2; CDR3nt: TGTGCCAGCAGCGGACTAGCGTTTGCCTACGAGCAGTACTTC; CDR3aa: CASSGLAFAYEQYF
abundance: NA; v_gene: TRBV15; j_gene: TRBJ1-6; d_gene: NA; CDR3nt: TGTGCCACCAGCAGAGATCGGGGAGCTCTTTCACCCCTCCACTTT; CDR3aa: CATSRDRGALSPLHF
abundance: few; v_gene: TRBV4-1; j_gene: TRBJ1-4; d_gene: TRBD1; CDR3nt: TGCGCCAGCAGCCAGCGCTCCGGGACAGCAACTAATGAAAAACTGTTTTTT; CDR3aa: CASSQRSGTATNEKLFF
abundance: NA; v_gene: TRBV27; j_gene: TRBJ1-1; d_gene: NA; CDR3nt: TGTGCCAGCAGCCTCGGGGGGGGGCTCACTGAAGCTTTCTTT; CDR3aa: CASSLGGGLTEAFF
abundance: NA; v_gene: TRBV4-3; j_gene: TRBJ1-3; d_gene: NA; CDR3nt: TGCGCCAGCAGCCAAGAGCGATTCGCGGGAAACACCATATATTTT; CDR3aa: CASSQERFAGNTIYF
abundance: NA; v_gene: TRBV7-9; j_gene: TRBJ2-3; d_gene: NA; CDR3nt: TGTGCCAGCAGCTTAGGGTCAGGCACAGATACGCAGTATTTT; CDR3aa: CASSLGSGTDTQYF
abundance: NA; v_gene: TRBV5-1; j_gene: TRBJ1-3; d_gene: NA; CDR3nt: TGCGCCAGCGGGGGGGGCTCCGGAAACACCATATATTTT; CDR3aa: CASGGGSGNTIYF
abundance: NA; v_gene: TRBV30; j_gene: TRBJ2-2; d_gene: TRBD2; CDR3nt: TGTGCCTGGAAACGGGCTAGCGGCAGCACCGGGGAGCTGTTTTTT; CDR3aa: CAWKRASGSTGELFF
abundance: NA; v_gene: TRBV5-8; j_gene: TRBJ2-2; d_gene: NA; CDR3nt: TGTGCCAGCAGCTTCCGGACCGGGGAGCTGTTTTTT; CDR3aa: CASSFRTGELFF
abundance: NA; v_gene: TRBV19; j_gene: TRBJ1-4; d_gene: NA; CDR3nt: TGTGCCAGTAGCATTCCCGGGACCTCGGGGGAACTGTTTTTT; CDR3aa: CASSIPGTSGELFF
abundance: NA; v_gene: TRBV5-6; j_gene: TRBJ2-3; d_gene: TRBD2; CDR3nt: TGTGCCAGCAGCTTAACTAGCGGCACAGATACGCAGTATTTT; CDR3aa: CASSLTSGTDTQYF
abundance: NA; v_gene: TRBV19; j_gene: TRBJ2-7; d_gene: TRBD1; CDR3nt: TGTGCCAGTAGTATGTACAGGGGATTTAGCTCCTACGAGCAGTACTTC; CDR3aa: CASSMYRGFSSYEQYF
abundance: few; v_gene: TRBV19; j_gene: TRBJ1-1; d_gene: TRBD1; CDR3nt: TGTGCCAGTAGTATAAGGGACAGTGTAAGGAGTCGGGAAGCTTTCTTT; CDR3aa: CASSIRDSVRSREAFF
abundance: NA; v_gene: TRBV3-1/TRBV3-2; j_gene: TRBJ1-2; d_gene: TRBD1; CDR3nt: TGTGCCAGCAGCCCCCGACAGGGTGGCTACACCTTC; CDR3aa: CASSPRQGGYTF
abundance: few; v_gene: TRBV5-1; j_gene: TRBJ1-2; d_gene: NA; CDR3nt: TGCGCCAGCAGCCGCCCAGGGGACGGCTATGGCTACACCTTC; CDR3aa: CASSRPGDGYGYTF
abundance: NA; v_gene: TRBV5-1; j_gene: TRBJ1-6; d_gene: TRBD1; CDR3nt: TGCGCCAGCAGCTTGGAAGGGACAGGGGTCGGGAGTTCACCCCTCCACTTT; CDR3aa: CASSLEGTGVGSSPLHF
abundance: NA; v_gene: TRBV23-1; j_gene: TRBJ1-1; d_gene: NA; CDR3nt: TGCGCCAGCAGTCAATCGGAGGTGAACACTGAAGCTTTCTTT; CDR3aa: CASSQSEVNTEAFF
abundance: NA; v_gene: TRBV30; j_gene: TRBJ2-1; d_gene: TRBD2; CDR3nt: TGTGCCTGGAGTGTACTAGGGACTAGCGGGGGGTATTACAATGAGCAGTTCTTC; CDR3aa: CAWSVLGTSGGYYNEQFF